The 24 T cell receptor beta chains listed next were all sequenced from one sample in a study of cytomegalovirus exposure and HLA in healthy donors. The primer mix had 60 Vbeta and 13 Jbeta primers. Profiling relied on immunoSEQ multiplex PCR, and the TCRdb table lists in-frame clones only, not all of them. The sample totals over 120,000 clones. The specimen sequenced was PBMCs. The origin of the receptors is a male donor in good health and CMV-seronegative.

This chain uses TRBV28 with TRBJ2-7; 12 positions agree with TRBD2. With 5 bases clipped from V and 5 bases from J, the junction kept 4 bases outside the gene matches. The CDR3 has 14 amino acids. Germline CDR1 MDHEN, CDR2 SYDVKM. DNA for the CDR3: TGTGCCAGCAGTCCCTGGACTAGCGGGGACGAGCAGTACTTC. Protein: CASSPWTSGDEQYF.

The chain recombines TRBV7-9 with TRBJ1-1; TRBD1 aligns across 7 bases. This CDR3 has 14 residues. The V gene end was trimmed by 1 base and the J gene end by 4 bases; junction bases not matched to a gene: 3. Per the germline V gene, CDR1 is SEHNR and CDR2 is FQNEAQ (reference sequence). CDR3 DNA: TGTGCCAGCAGCTTAGGGGGACAGCTCACTGAAGCTTTCTTT. Its protein is CASSLGGQLTEAFF.

The chain is built from TRBV7-3 and TRBJ1-1, with 8 bases identical to TRBD1. Germline CDR1 SGHTA, CDR2 FQGTGA. Germline trimming cut 2 bases from V and 3 bases from J; bases unmatched to any gene: 5. This CDR3 spans 15 amino acids. The CDR3 is CASSLQGAGYTEAFF. The CDR3 region has the DNA TGTGCCAGCAGCTTACAGGGGGCGGGGTACACTGAAGCTTTCTTT. Based on the CDR3 plus reference TRBV7-3 and TRBJ1-1, the full variable domain is GAGVSQTPSNKVTEKGKYVELRCDPISGHTALYWYRQSLGQGPEFLIYFQGTGAADDSGLPNDRFFAVRPEGSVSTLKIQRTERGDSAVYLCASSLQGAGYTEAFFGQGTRLTVV.

This chain joins TRBV4-2 and TRBJ1-1; the D gene is possibly TRBD1 (5 bases). Trimming shortened V by 1 base and J by 8 bases, and 20 bases separated the two germline ends. Germline V gene sequence: CDR1 LGHNA, CDR2 YNFKEQ. The CDR3 contains 16 residues. CDR3 in amino acids: CASSQVVNSKAGEAFF. CDR3 DNA sequence: TGTGCCAGCAGCCAAGTCGTGAATAGTAAAGCAGGGGAAGCTTTCTTT.

J is TRBJ2-2 and V is TRBV18; D perhaps matches TRBD1 (5 bases). With 6 bases removed from V and 7 bases from J, the gap between germline ends came to 15 bases. The CDR3 consists of 14 residues. Germline CDR1 reads KGHSH; CDR2 reads LQKENI. The CDR3 sequence is CASSRRESDGELFF. The CDR3 DNA follows: TGTGCCAGCTCTCGCAGGGAAAGCGACGGGGAGCTGTTTTTT.

The V and J genes are TRBV19 and TRBJ1-2; D might be TRBD1 (6 bases). This CDR3 comprises 13 residues. The germline V and J ends were trimmed by 3 bases and 8 bases, with 13 bases remaining between them. Germline lookup yields CDR1 LNHDA and CDR2 SQIVND (reference sequence). The CDR3 nucleotides read TGTGCCAGTAGTATTATAGGGGGTGGCGGCTACACCTTC. The encoded protein is CASSIIGGGGYTF.

The chain uses TRBV5-1 and TRBJ1-1, with D perhaps matching TRBD1 (6 bases). V was cut by 1 base and J by 0 bases, with 16 bases left in between. The CDR3 runs to 17 residues. Germline V gene data show CDR1 as SGHRS and CDR2 as YFSETQ. CDR3 nucleotides: TGCGCCAGCAGCTTGAGGACGGGCAGGGGAATGAACACTGAAGCTTTCTTT. Translated: CASSLRTGRGMNTEAFF. Using reference TRBV5-1 and TRBJ1-1 for the parts outside the CDR3, the full variable domain is KAGVTQTPRYLIKTRGQQVTLSCSPISGHRSVSWYQQTPGQGLQFLFEYFSETQRNKGNFPGRFSGRQFSNSRSEMNVSTLELGDSALYLCASSLRTGRGMNTEAFFGQGTRLTVV.

The chain combines TRBV18 with TRBJ2-7; perhaps TRBD1 as D (6 bases). In germline, CDR1 is KGHSH, CDR2 LQKENI. Trimming took 1 base from V and 4 from J, leaving 14 bases between them. This CDR3 contains 15 residues. CDR3 sequence (DNA): TGTGCCAGCTCACCACGCGACAGGCCATCTTACGAGCAGTACTTC. Its protein product is CASSPRDRPSYEQYF.

The chain combines TRBV30 with TRBJ2-7; 9 bases map to TRBD2. Germline lookup yields CDR1 GTSNPN and CDR2 SVGIG (reference sequence). The CDR3 has 14 amino acids. J gave up 1 base and V 1 base, and 2 bases lay outside the gene matches. The CDR3 spells CAWSGLAGSYEQYF. CDR3 DNA sequence: TGTGCCTGGAGTGGGCTAGCGGGATCCTACGAGCAGTACTTC.

The rearrangement links TRBV5-5 to TRBJ1-2, with D possibly TRBD1 on 5 matching bases. CDR1 and CDR2 (germline): SGHKS, YYEKEE (reference sequence). The V gene lost 0 bases and the J gene lost 7 bases, with 13 bases spanning the gap. This CDR3 has 14 amino acids. Here the CDR3 reads CASSLGGGAGGYTF. CDR3 coding DNA: TGTGCCAGCAGCTTGGGGGGTGGGGCAGGTGGCTACACCTTC.

The CDR3: CASSGGAYSNQPQHF. The CDR3 nucleotides read TGTGCCAGCAGTGGGGGGGCGTATAGCAATCAGCCCCAGCATTTT. This chain uses TRBV9 with TRBJ1-5; weak D call: TRBD1 (6 bases). Germline values: CDR1 SGDLS, CDR2 YYNGEE. Trimming took 5 bases from V and 0 from J, leaving 12 bases between them. The CDR3 is 15 amino acids. The full variable domain, in which reference TRBV9 and TRBJ1-5 provide the parts outside the CDR3, is DSGVTQTPKHLITATGQRVTLRCSPRSGDLSVYWYQQSLDQGLQFLIQYYNGEERAKGNILERFSAQQFPDLHSELNLSSLELGDSALYFCASSGGAYSNQPQHFGDGTRLSIL.

The V and J genes are TRBV5-6 and TRBJ1-6, with D unresolved. This CDR3 region has 13 residues. The V gene's germline CDR1 is SGHDT and CDR2 YYEEEE. V gave up 4 bases and J gave up 12 bases, with 14 bases separating them. The DNA of the CDR3 is TGTGCCAGCAGCCGAGGACTGGAAGGACCCCTCCACTTT. Encoded protein: CASSRGLEGPLHF.

The V and J genes are TRBV27 and TRBJ2-7, with a tentative D call TRBD2 (7 bases). Germline values: CDR1 MNHEY, CDR2 SMNVEV (reference sequence). The V gene lost 7 bases and the J gene lost 6 bases, with 25 bases spanning the gap. CDR3 length: 16 amino acids. The chain's CDR3 is CASKLRGGATWGEQYF. The CDR3 DNA sequence: TGTGCCAGCAAGCTTAGGGGGGGCGCTACGTGGGGCGAGCAGTACTTC.

The chain uses TRBV7-9 and TRBJ1-1, with 8 bases that match TRBD1. Germline trimming cut 3 bases from V and 1 base from J; bases unmatched to any gene: 10. Per germline, CDR1 SEHNR and CDR2 FQNEAQ (reference sequence). This CDR3 region has 17 residues. The chain's CDR3 is CASSFRGQGKWNTEAFF. Written as DNA, the CDR3 is TGTGCCAGCAGCTTTCGAGGACAGGGTAAATGGAACACTGAAGCTTTCTTT.

The CDR3 coding sequence is TGTGCCAGCACCTCCGCCGGAGGGGTAAGAGAGCAGTACTTC. Translation gives CASTSAGGVREQYF. J is TRBJ2-7 and V is TRBV7-9; D possibly corresponds to TRBD2 (6 bases). In germline, CDR1 is SEHNR, CDR2 FQNEAQ (reference sequence). With 7 bases removed from V and 7 bases from J, the gap between germline ends came to 20 bases. The CDR3 extends over 14 amino acids.

The rearrangement joins TRBV5-5 to TRBJ2-7, with TRBD1 as a possible D gene (6 bases). With 7 bases removed from V and 2 bases from J, the gap between germline ends came to 16 bases. This CDR3 contains 14 residues. CDR1 is SGHKS and CDR2 is YYEKEE in the germline V gene (reference sequence). The CDR3 loop reads CASQSRDRPYEQYF. The DNA for the CDR3 is TGTGCCAGCCAGTCCCGCGACAGGCCCTACGAGCAGTACTTC.

The chain uses TRBV5-6 and TRBJ2-7; D is undetermined. Germline values: CDR1 SGHDT, CDR2 YYEEEE. The CDR3 loop spans 13 amino acids. V was trimmed by 6 bases and J by 1 base, leaving 11 bases between them. The CDR3 coding sequence is TGTGCCAGCAACCCCGAGGCTTCCTACGAGCAGTACTTC. It encodes CASNPEASYEQYF.

This chain joins TRBV4-3 and TRBJ1-1; D is unclear. This CDR3 is 15 amino acids long. The germline V gene encodes CDR1 LGHNA and CDR2 YSLEER. Trimming took off 1 base at V and 0 bases at J, with 9 bases between the two ends. In DNA, the CDR3 is TGCGCCAGCAGCCAAGGTCTACGGTTGAACACTGAAGCTTTCTTT. Protein product: CASSQGLRLNTEAFF.

The chain combines TRBV6-4 with TRBJ2-3; the D gene is possibly TRBD1 (6 bases). This CDR3 is built from 14 residues. The V gene lost 9 bases and the J gene lost 2 bases, with 15 bases spanning the gap. Germline-derived CDR1 and CDR2 are MRHNA and SNTAGT. CDR3 sequence: CASSIDRFTDTQYF. The CDR3 DNA reads TGTGCCAGTTCGATAGACAGGTTCACAGATACGCAGTATTTT.

V usage is TRBV5-6 and J usage is TRBJ1-6; D perhaps matches TRBD1 (6 bases). Germline V gives CDR1 SGHDT, CDR2 YYEEEE. This CDR3 has 17 amino acids. V was shortened by 2 bases and J by 6 bases, with 18 bases between the two germline ends. CDR3 region: CASSFRVRGESNSPLHF. The CDR3 DNA reads TGTGCCAGCAGCTTTCGTGTCAGGGGCGAAAGTAATTCACCCCTCCACTTT.

V gene TRBV4-2 combines with J gene TRBJ1-5; a weak D match, TRBD1 (5 bases). Looked up from germline, CDR1 is LGHNA and CDR2 is YNFKEQ. V was cut by 3 bases and J by 2 bases, with 11 bases left in between. This CDR3 contains 15 residues. The CDR3 spells CASSHPGTRNQPQHF. CDR3 nucleotide sequence: TGTGCCAGCAGCCATCCCGGGACTCGCAATCAGCCCCAGCATTTT.

The CDR3 nucleotides are TGCGCCAGCACCTCCGGGACAGGGACCACTGAAGCTTTCTTT. It translates to CASTSGTGTTEAFF. This chain connects TRBV5-1 to TRBJ1-1; the match to TRBD1 covers 9 bases. V was clipped by 6 bases and J by 4 bases; unmatched bases: 7. The CDR3 length is 14 residues. Germline CDR1 is SGHRS and CDR2 is YFSETQ. Full variable domain (remainder filled in from reference TRBV5-1 and TRBJ1-1): KAGVTQTPRYLIKTRGQQVTLSCSPISGHRSVSWYQQTPGQGLQFLFEYFSETQRNKGNFPGRFSGRQFSNSRSEMNVSTLELGDSALYLCASTSGTGTTEAFFGQGTRLTVV.

The rearrangement joins TRBV30 to TRBJ2-5; 7 bases are shared with TRBD2. The length of the CDR3 is 15 residues. Trimming took 0 bases from V and 5 from J; bases not matched to a gene: 9. Per the germline V gene, CDR1 is GTSNPN and CDR2 is SVGIG (reference sequence). This CDR3 reads CAWSVSAGLWETQYF. CDR3 DNA sequence: TGTGCCTGGAGTGTTTCAGCGGGGCTTTGGGAGACCCAGTACTTC.

The chain employs TRBV6-5 and TRBJ2-5; D might be TRBD1 (6 bases). Between the trimmed V and J ends, which lost 2 bases and 1 base, there was a span of 14 bases. The CDR3 contains 16 residues. The germline V gene encodes CDR1 MNHEY and CDR2 SVGAGI. The CDR3 sequence: CASSYRAGELQETQYF. CDR3 bases: TGTGCCAGCAGTTACAGGGCAGGGGAGCTCCAAGAGACCCAGTACTTC.